This T cell receptor beta chain stems from a study of siplizumab effects on memory and regulatory T cells. Study results and caveats: The Treg-derived share of mappable alloreactive CD4+ clones averaged roughly 69% with siplizumab and 26.9% in controls.

Using immunoSEQ multiplex PCR, the repertoire was profiled, and TCRdb retains in-frame clones only, with some absent. The sample holds around 95,000 clones, more than 90% seen once. Germline CDR1 is LGHNA and CDR2 is YSLEER. The V gene end was trimmed by 0 bases and the J gene end by 11 bases; junction bases not matched to a gene: 4. There are 15 residues in the CDR3. This clone showed up just a few times. Its target is not known. The chain has TRBV4-3 and TRBJ1-6, with 10 bases lining up with TRBD1. This clonotype was sampled from a human donor in good health. Sequencing used CD4+ T cells sorted from blood. The CDR3 region is CASSQDGTGATPLHF. In DNA, the CDR3 is TGCGCCAGCAGCCAAGATGGGACAGGGGCTACACCCCTCCACTTT.